This T cell receptor beta chain is drawn from a study of T-cell reconstitution after alpha-beta-depleted transplantation in children. The library targeted TCRbeta and was prepared with unique molecular identifiers. TCRdb re-derived calls from the PCR reads in MiXCR, one entry per CDR3 protein. Among roughly 610,000 distinct CDR3 sequences, 10% to 13% were seen once, and the ten largest hold around 4%. The germline V gene has CDR1 SNHLY and CDR2 FYNNEI. Deletions cut 6 bases from V and 3 bases from J, with 17 bases between. CDR3 size: 15 residues. This clonotype occurred a few times. This specimen was PBMCs from the stem cell graft donor, taken from the stem cell graft. The chain is built from TRBV2 and TRBJ2-5; a weak D match, TRBD1 (5 bases). This TCR was sampled from a human donor who donated a stem cell graft to a child with acute myeloid leukemia. The CDR3 nucleotides read TGTGCCAGCAGCCCCACAGGAGCCTCCGAAGAGACCCAGTACTTC. Amino acids: CASSPTGASEETQYF.